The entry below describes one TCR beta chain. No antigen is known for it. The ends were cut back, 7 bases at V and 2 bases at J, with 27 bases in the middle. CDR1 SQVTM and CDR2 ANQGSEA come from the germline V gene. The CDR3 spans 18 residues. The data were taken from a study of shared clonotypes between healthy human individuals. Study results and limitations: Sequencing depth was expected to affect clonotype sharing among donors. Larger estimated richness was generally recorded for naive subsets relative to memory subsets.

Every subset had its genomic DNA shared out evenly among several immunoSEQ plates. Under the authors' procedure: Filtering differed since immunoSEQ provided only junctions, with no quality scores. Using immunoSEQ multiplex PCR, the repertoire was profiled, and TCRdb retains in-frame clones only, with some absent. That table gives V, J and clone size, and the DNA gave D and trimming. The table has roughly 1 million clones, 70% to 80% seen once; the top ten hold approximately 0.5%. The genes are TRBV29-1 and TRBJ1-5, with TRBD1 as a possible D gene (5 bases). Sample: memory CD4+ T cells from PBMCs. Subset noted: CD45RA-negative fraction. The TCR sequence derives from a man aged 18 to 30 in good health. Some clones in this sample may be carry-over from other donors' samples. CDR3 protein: CSAPPGNLGVYCNQPQHF. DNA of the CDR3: TGCAGCGCCCCGCCGGGTAACCTGGGGGTTTATTGCAATCAGCCCCAGCATTTT. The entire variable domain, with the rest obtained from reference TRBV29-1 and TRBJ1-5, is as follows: SAVISQKPSRDICQRGTSLTIQCQVDSQVTMMFWYRQQPGQSLTLIATANQGSEATYESGFVIDKFPISRPNLTFSTLTVSNMSPEDSSIYLCSAPPGNLGVYCNQPQHFGDGTRLSIL.